This T cell receptor (beta chain) is from a study of shared clonotypes between healthy human individuals. For the study at large: Each donor had three CD4 naive, three CD4 memory, two CD8 naive and one CD8 memory plate.

From germline, CDR1 is LNHDA and CDR2 SQIVND (reference sequence). This CDR3 comprises 15 residues. V dropped 1 base and J dropped 6 bases, with 13 bases sitting between them. On sorted subsets, replicate PCRs used 200 ng DNA, or roughly 30,000 T cell genomes. Sequenced by immunoSEQ multiplex PCR; TCRdb stores in-frame clones only, minus some. The repertoire has roughly 2,000,000 clones, just over 90% of them found once; the top ten carry roughly 1.7%. Only CD45RO-negative cells positively selected for CCR7 counted as naive CD8 cells, so terminally differentiated effector memory CD45RA+ cells were excluded.

This clonotype was obtained from a man aged 18-30 years in good health. Some clones in this sample may be carry-over from other donors' samples. The rearrangement joins TRBV19 to TRBJ2-4; D not certain. The specimen sequenced was naive CD8+ T cells from PBMCs. CDR3 sequence reads: CASSIGHLNPNIQYF. CDR3 DNA sequence: TGTGCCAGTAGTATAGGCCACTTAAACCCAAACATTCAGTACTTC.